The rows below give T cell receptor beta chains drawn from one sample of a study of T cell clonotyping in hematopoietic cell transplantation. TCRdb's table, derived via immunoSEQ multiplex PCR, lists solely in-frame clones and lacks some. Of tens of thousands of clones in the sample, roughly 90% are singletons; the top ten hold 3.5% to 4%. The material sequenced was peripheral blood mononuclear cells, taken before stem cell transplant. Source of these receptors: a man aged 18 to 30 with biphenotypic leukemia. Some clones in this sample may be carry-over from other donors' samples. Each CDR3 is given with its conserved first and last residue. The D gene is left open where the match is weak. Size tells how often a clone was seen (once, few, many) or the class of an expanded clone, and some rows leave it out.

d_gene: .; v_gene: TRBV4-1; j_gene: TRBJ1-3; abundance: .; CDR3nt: TGCGCCAGCAGCCGGGACGGGGGGACTGGAAACACCATATATTTT; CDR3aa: CASSRDGGTGNTIYF
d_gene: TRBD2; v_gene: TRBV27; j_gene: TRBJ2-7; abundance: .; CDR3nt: TGTGCCACTCGGCGGGGAGGCGGGAGGGCCTACGAGCAGTACTTC; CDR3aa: CATRRGGGRAYEQYF
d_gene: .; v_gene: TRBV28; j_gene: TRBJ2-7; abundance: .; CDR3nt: TGTGCCAGCAGTTACGTTGGTGGCGCCTACGAGCAGTACTTC; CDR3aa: CASSYVGGAYEQYF
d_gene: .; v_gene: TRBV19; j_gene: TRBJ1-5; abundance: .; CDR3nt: TGTGCCAGTAGTATTTTCTACTTGAGGGATAGCAATCAGCCCCAGCATTTT; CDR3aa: CASSIFYLRDSNQPQHF
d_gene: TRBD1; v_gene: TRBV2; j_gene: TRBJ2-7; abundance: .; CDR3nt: TGTGCCAGCAGACAAGGACAGGCCTACGAGCAGTACTTC; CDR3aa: CASRQGQAYEQYF
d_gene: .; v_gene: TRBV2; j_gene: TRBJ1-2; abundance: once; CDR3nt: TGTGCCAGCAGGGTAGGCCACCAGAACTGGGGCTACACCTTC; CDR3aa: CASRVGHQNWGYTF
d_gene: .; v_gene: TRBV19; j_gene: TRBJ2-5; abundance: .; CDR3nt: TGTGCCAGTAGTATCCCCGGGACCGAAGAGACCCAGTACTTC; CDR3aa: CASSIPGTEETQYF
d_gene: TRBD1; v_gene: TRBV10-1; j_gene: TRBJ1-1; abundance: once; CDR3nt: TGCGCCAGCAACTCCGGACAGGGGCACACTGAAGCTTTCTTT; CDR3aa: CASNSGQGHTEAFF
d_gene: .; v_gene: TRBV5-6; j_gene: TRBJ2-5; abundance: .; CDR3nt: TGTGCCAGCAGCTTACGAGAGACCCAGTACTTC; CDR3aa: CASSLRETQYF
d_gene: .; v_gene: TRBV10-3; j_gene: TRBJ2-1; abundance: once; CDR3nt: TGTGCCATCAGTGAGTCCCCGGGGATGAGCAATGAGCAGTTCTTC; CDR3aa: CAISESPGMSNEQFF
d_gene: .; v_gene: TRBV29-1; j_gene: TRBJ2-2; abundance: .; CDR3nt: TGCAGCGTTGAAGATATGAGGGGCACCGGGGAGCTGTTTTTT; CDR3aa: CSVEDMRGTGELFF
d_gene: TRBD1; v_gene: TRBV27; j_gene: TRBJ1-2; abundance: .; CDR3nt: TGTGCCAGCAGGCCCACAGGGGGCGCTTCCATTTATGGTGGCTACACCTTC; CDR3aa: CASRPTGGASIYGGYTF
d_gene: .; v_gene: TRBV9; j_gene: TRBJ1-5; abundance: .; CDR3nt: TGTGCCAGCAGCGGGGGAAAGGGAGGGGTTGATCAGCCCCAGCATTTT; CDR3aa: CASSGGKGGVDQPQHF
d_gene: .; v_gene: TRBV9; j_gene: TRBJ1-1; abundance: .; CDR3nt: TGTGCCAGCAGCCCCGTAGGAGGGAACACTGAAGCTTTCTTT; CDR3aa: CASSPVGGNTEAFF
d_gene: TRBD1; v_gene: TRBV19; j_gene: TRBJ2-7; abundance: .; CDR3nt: TGTGCCAGTAGTGGAGGGACAGGCGCTACCTACGAGCAGTACTTC; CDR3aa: CASSGGTGATYEQYF
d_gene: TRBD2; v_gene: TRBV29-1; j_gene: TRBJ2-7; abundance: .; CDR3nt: TGCAGCGTGGGGGACCGCGGACTAGCGGGAGAGGTCTACGAGCAGTACTTC; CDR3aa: CSVGDRGLAGEVYEQYF
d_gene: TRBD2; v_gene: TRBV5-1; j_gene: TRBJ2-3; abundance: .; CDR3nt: TGCGCCAGCAGCTTGGGACTAGCGGGAGGAGCCGGAGATACGCAGTATTTT; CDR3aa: CASSLGLAGGAGDTQYF
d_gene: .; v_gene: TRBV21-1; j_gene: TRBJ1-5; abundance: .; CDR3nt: TGTGCCAGCATCACCTACGACAGGGTTAGCAATCAGCCCCAGCATTTT; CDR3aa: CASITYDRVSNQPQHF
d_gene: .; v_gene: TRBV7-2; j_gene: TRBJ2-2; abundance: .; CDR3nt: TGTGCCAGCAGCCAGAGGGACCTCAAAGCCGGGGAGCTGTTTTTT; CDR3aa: CASSQRDLKAGELFF
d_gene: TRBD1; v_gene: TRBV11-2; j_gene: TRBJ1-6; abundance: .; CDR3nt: TGTGCCAGCAGCTCGACAGGGGTCCCCTATATTGGTGATTCACCCCTCCACTTT; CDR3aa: CASSSTGVPYIGDSPLHF
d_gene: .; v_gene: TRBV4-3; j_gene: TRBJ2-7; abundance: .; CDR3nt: TGCGCCAGCAGCCAAGGACTAGTGGCCTACGAGCAGTACTTC; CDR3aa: CASSQGLVAYEQYF
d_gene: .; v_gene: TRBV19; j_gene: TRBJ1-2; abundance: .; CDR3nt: TGTGCCAGTAGTAGGACAGTTACTAACTATGGCTACACCTTC; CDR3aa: CASSRTVTNYGYTF
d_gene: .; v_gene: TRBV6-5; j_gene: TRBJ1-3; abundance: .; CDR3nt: TGTGCCAGCAGTAACACACGAAACACCATATATTTT; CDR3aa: CASSNTRNTIYF
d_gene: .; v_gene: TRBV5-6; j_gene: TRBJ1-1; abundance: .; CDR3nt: TGTGCCAGCAGCTTGGTGCGGGGGGTGACTGAAGCTTTCTTT; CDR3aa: CASSLVRGVTEAFF
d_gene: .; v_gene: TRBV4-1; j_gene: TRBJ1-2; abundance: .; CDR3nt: TGCGCCAGCAGCCAGTCGTCAGGGCCTAACTATGGCTACACCTTC; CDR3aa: CASSQSSGPNYGYTF
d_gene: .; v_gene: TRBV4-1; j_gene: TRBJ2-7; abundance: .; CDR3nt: TGCGCCTCAGGGGCCCCGAAGGGATCCTCCTACGAGCAGTACTTC; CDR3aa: CASGAPKGSSYEQYF
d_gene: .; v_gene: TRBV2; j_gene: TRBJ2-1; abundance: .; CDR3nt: TGTGCCACCGAAGGGCCGGGGCCCTACAATGAGCAGTTCTTC; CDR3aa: CATEGPGPYNEQFF
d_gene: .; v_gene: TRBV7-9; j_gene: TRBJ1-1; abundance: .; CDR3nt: TGTGCCAGCAGCTTAGTAGAACAGACTGAAGCTTTCTTT; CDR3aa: CASSLVEQTEAFF
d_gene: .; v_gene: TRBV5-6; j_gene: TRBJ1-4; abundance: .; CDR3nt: TGTGCCAGCAGCTTGGGACAGAGATTTGAAAAACTGTTTTTT; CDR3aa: CASSLGQRFEKLFF
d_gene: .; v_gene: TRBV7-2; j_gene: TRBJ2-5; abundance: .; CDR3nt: TGTGCCAGCAGCATAGGGTATACCCCGGCTGGGGGGACCCAGTACTTC; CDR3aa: CASSIGYTPAGGTQYF
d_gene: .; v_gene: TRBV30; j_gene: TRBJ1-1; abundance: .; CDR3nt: TGTGCCTGGGACTTCAACCCGGGGCATTGGAGACGAGGCACTGAAGCTTTCTTT; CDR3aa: CAWDFNPGHWRRGTEAFF
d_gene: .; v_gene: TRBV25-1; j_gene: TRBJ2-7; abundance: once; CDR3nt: TGTGCCAGCAGTGAATGGGTCCAGGGCGACCCCTACGAGCAGTACTTC; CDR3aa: CASSEWVQGDPYEQYF
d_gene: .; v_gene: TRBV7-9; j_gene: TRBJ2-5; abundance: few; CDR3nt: TGTGCCAGCAGCCCGCGGGACAGCCAAGAGACCCAGTACTTC; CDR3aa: CASSPRDSQETQYF
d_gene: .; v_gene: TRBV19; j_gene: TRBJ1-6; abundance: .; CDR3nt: TGTGCCAGTAGTATGGAGCATGCGGGGCGCTCACCCCTCCACTTT; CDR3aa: CASSMEHAGRSPLHF
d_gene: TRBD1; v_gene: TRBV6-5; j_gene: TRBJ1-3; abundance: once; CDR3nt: TGTGCCAGCAGTTACGGGACAGATGGAAACACCATATATTTT; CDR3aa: CASSYGTDGNTIYF
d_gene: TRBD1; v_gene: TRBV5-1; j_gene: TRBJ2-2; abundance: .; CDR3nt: TGCGCCAGCAGCTTGGCTTTCTTGGACAGGGCAACCAACACCGGGGAGCTGTTTTTT; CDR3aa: CASSLAFLDRATNTGELFF
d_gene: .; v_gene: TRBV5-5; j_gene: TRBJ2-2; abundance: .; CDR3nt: TGTGCCAGCAGCTTGTCGCACCTGGGGTTTACCGGGGAGCTGTTTTTT; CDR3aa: CASSLSHLGFTGELFF
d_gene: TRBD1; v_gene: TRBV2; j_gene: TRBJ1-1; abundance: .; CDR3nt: TGTGCCAGCAGACTCGGACAGGGTTTCACTGAAGCTTTCTTT; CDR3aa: CASRLGQGFTEAFF
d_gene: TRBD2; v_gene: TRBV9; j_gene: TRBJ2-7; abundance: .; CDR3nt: TGTGCCAGCAGCGTAGCAGCGGGGGCCCCCCACTACGAGCAGTACTTC; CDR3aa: CASSVAAGAPHYEQYF
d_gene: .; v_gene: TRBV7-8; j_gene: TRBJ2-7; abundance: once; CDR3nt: TGTGCCAGCAGCTCGGGGGGCGGAAGTGCCTACGAGCAGTACTTC; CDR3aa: CASSSGGGSAYEQYF
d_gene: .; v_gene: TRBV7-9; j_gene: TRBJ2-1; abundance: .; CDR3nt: TGTGCCAGCAGCTCCCGTGGGGGGCCCTACTACAATGAGCAGTTCTTC; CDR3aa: CASSSRGGPYYNEQFF
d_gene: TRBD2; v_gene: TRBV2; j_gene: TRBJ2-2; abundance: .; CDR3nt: TGTGCCAGCAGTGGACTAGCGGGAGCCGGGGAGCTGTTTTTT; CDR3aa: CASSGLAGAGELFF
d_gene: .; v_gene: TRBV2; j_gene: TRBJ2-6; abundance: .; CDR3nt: TGTGCCAGCGCCCAGACGGCGGCCAACGTCCTGACTTTC; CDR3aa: CASAQTAANVLTF
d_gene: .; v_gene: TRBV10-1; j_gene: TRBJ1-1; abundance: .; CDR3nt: TGCGCCAGCAGCACAGGCCGGGCCTCGAACACTGAAGCTTTCTTT; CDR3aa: CASSTGRASNTEAFF
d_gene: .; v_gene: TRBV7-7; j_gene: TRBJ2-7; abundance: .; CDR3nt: TGTGCTAGCACCTATGGGGGCGAGCAGTACTTC; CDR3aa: CASTYGGEQYF
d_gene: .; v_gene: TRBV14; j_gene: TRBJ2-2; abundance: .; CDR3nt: TGTGCCAGCAGGACGGTAGTGGACGGGGAGCTGTTTTTT; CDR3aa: CASRTVVDGELFF
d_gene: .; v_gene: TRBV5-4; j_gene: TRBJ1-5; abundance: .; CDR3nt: TGTGCCAGCAGCTTGGGGGGAGCGGGTCAGCCCCAGCATTTT; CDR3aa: CASSLGGAGQPQHF
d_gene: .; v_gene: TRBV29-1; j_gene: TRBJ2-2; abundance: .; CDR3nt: TGCAGCGTTCACACGGCAGGGACGAACACCGGGGAGCTGTTTTTT; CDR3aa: CSVHTAGTNTGELFF
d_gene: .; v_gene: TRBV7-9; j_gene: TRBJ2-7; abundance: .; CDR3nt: TGTGCCAGCAGCTGGACAGGGAGGGGAGACGAGCAGTACTTC; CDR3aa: CASSWTGRGDEQYF
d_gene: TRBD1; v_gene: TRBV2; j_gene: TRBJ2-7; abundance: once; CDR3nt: TGTGCCAGCAGTGAGAGGGACAGGGGCCCCTACGAGCAGTACTTC; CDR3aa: CASSERDRGPYEQYF
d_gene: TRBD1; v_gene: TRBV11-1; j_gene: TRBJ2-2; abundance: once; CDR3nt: TGTGCCAGCACCCAAAAAAGGACAGGTCAGGGCGGGGAGCTGTTTTTT; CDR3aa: CASTQKRTGQGGELFF
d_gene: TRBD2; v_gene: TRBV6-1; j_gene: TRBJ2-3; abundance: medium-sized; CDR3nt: TGTGCCAGCAGTGAACTAGCGGGGGGGGCTAGCACAGATACGCAGTATTTT; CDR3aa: CASSELAGGASTDTQYF
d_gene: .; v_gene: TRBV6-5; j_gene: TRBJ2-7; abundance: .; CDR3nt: TGTGCCAGCAGTTACGCAGACACCTCCTACGAGCAGTACTTC; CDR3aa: CASSYADTSYEQYF
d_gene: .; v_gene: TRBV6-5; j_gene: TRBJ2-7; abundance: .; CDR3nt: TGTGCCAGCAGTTATACTCTACCAGGGAGCTCCTACGAGCAGTACTTC; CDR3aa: CASSYTLPGSSYEQYF